Listed here are 6 T cell receptor beta chains from one sample, sequenced in a study of identical twins. MiXCR, applied by TCRdb to the 5' RACE reads, yields one record per CDR3 protein. The sample has more than 650,000 distinct CDR3 sequences; over 5% are singletons. The sample was naive T cells sorted from blood. The receptors derive from a man between 18 and 35 years old in good health.

This clonotype showed up just a few times. The chain employs TRBV29-1 and TRBJ2-1; possibly TRBD2 for D (5 bases). Germline V gene sequence: CDR1 SQVTM, CDR2 ANQGSEA. The CDR3 has 14 residues. Trimming removed 5 bases from V and 4 bases from J, with 15 bases in between. CDR3 sequence reads: CSVPARERYNEQFF. CDR3 nucleotides: TGCAGCGTTCCTGCGAGGGAGAGGTACAATGAGCAGTTCTTC.

This clonotype showed up many times. V is TRBV21-1 and J is TRBJ2-7; TRBD1 reflects the table's D call only, with no check against the DNA. TRBV21-1 is annotated as a pseudogene. The CDR3 contains 12 residues. The CDR3 nucleotides are TGTGCCTTCCCCGTCGGGACCTACGAGCAGTACGTC. Its translation: CAFPVGTYEQYV.

Ten or more counts support this clonotype. This chain links TRBV10-3 with TRBJ2-7, with 8 bases lining up with TRBD1. V shed 6 bases and J 6 bases; nucleotides not matched to a gene: 7. The germline V gene has CDR1 ENHRY and CDR2 SYGVKD. The CDR3 consists of 13 residues. The CDR3 nucleotides are TGTGCCATCAGGTGGAGGACAGGGAGCGAGCAGTACGTC. It is translated as CAIRWRTGSEQYV.

This clonotype was counted a few times. The CDR3 protein is CSLGTARETQYF. DNA for the CDR3: TGCAGTCTAGGGACAGCCCGGGAGACCCAGTACTTC. The V call is TRBV20-1, the J call TRBJ2-5, with 7 bases identical to TRBD1. V gave up 8 bases and J gave up 5 bases; unmatched junction bases: 8. Germline V gene data show CDR1 as DFQATT and CDR2 as SNEGSKA (reference sequence). CDR3 length: 12 amino acids.

This clonotype turned up a few times. CDR3 protein: CASSARSVSGNTEAFF. The CDR3 nucleotides read TGTGCCAGCAGTGCCCGATCTGTCTCAGGGAATACTGAAGCTTTCTTT. The chain employs TRBV2 and TRBJ1-1, with D maybe TRBD1 (5 bases). The V gene's germline CDR1 is SNHLY and CDR2 FYNNEI. The V end was cut by 4 bases, the J end by 5 bases, with 20 bases between. The CDR3 is 16 amino acids.

This clonotype was counted only a few times. J is TRBJ2-1 and V is TRBV7-7; 13 bases align to TRBD2. V lost 1 base and J lost 7; bases outside the gene matches: 4. CDR3 length: 16 amino acids. In germline, CDR1 is SSHAT, CDR2 FNYEAQ (reference sequence). The CDR3 sequence is CASSLGLAGGMNEQFF. DNA of the CDR3: TGTGCCAGCAGCTTAGGACTAGCGGGAGGAATGAATGAGCAGTTCTTC. The whole variable domain, remainder taken from reference TRBV7-7 and TRBJ2-1, is GAGVSQSPRYKVTKRGQDVTLRCDPISSHATLYWYQQALGQGPEFLTYFNYEAQPDKSGLPSDRFSAERPEGSISTLTIQRTEQRDSAMYRCASSLGLAGGMNEQFFGPGTRLTVL.